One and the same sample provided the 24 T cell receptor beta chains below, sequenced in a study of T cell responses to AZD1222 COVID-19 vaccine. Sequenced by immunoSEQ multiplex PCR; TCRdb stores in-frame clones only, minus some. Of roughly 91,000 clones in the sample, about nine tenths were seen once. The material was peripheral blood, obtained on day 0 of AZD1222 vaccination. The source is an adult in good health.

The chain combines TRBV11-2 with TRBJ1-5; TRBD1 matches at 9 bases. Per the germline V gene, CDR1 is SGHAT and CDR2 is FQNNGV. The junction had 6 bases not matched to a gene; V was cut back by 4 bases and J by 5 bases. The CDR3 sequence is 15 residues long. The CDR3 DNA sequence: TGTGCCAGCAGCTATGGGACAGGGAGCTATCAGCCCCAGCATTTT. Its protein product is CASSYGTGSYQPQHF.

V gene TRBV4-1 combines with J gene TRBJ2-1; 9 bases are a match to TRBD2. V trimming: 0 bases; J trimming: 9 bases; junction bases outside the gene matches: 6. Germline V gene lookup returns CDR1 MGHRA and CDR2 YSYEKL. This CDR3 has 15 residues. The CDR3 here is CASSQDIAGEGEQFF. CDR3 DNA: TGCGCCAGCAGCCAAGATATAGCGGGAGAGGGTGAGCAGTTCTTC.

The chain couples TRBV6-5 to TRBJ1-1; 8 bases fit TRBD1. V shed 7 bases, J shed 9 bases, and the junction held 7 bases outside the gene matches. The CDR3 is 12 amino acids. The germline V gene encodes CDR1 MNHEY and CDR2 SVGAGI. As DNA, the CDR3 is TGTGCCAGCACCGAATACAGGGGGAAAGCTTTCTTT. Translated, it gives CASTEYRGKAFF.

CDR3 in amino acids: CASRPAGRAGGYTF. The DNA of the CDR3 is TGTGCCAGCAGGCCTGCGGGGCGGGCGGGCGGCTACACCTTC. J is TRBJ1-2 and V is TRBV3-1 (or the pseudogene TRBV3-2), with D maybe TRBD1 (5 bases). Germline lookup yields CDR1 LGHDT and CDR2 YNNKEL (reference sequence). V was cut by 6 bases and J by 8 bases, with 19 bases left in between. This CDR3 has 14 residues.

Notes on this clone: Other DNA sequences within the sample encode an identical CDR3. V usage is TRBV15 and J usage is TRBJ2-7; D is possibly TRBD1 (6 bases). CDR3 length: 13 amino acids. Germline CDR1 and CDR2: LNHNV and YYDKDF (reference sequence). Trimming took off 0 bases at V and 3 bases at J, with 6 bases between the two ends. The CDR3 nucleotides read TGTGCCACCAGCAGAGACAGGGGCTACGAGCAGTACTTC. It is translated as CATSRDRGYEQYF.

CDR3 bases: TGTGCCAGCAGTAAAACGGGACTAGCGAGGGTAGAGACCCAGTACTTC. It translates to CASSKTGLARVETQYF. J is TRBJ2-5 and V is TRBV27; TRBD2 agrees at 10 bases. CDR1 is MNHEY, CDR2 SMNVEV, per germline (reference sequence). Unmatched junction bases numbered 10, after V lost 5 bases and J lost 4 bases. This CDR3 region has 16 residues.

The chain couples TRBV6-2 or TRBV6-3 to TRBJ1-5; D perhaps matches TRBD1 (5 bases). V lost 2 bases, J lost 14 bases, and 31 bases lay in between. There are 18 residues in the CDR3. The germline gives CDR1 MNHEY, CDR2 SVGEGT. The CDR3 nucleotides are TGTGCCAGCAGTTACCCGCCTGACTTCGGGAGCCGTGGGGGGGGAAAGCATTTT. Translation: CASSYPPDFGSRGGGKHF.

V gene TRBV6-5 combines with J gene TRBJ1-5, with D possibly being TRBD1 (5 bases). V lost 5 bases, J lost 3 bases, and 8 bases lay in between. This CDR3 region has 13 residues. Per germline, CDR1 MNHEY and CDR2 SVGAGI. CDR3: CASSRDPNQPQHF. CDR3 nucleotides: TGTGCCAGCAGTCGGGACCCCAATCAGCCCCAGCATTTT.

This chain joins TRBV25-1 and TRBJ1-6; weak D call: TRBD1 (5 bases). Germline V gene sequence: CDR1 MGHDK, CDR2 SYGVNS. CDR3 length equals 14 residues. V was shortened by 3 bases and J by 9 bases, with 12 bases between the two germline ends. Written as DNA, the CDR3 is TGTGCCAGCAGTGACGGCCCGGGGGGTTCACCCCTCCACTTT. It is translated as CASSDGPGGSPLHF. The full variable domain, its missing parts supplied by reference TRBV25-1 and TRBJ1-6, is EADIYQTPRYLVIGTGKKITLECSQTMGHDKMYWYQQDPGMELHLIHYSYGVNSTEKGDLSSESTVSRIRTEHFPLTLESARPSHTSQYLCASSDGPGGSPLHFGNGTRLTVT.

The DNA for the CDR3 is TGTGCCAGCAGGATATCCGGGACAGGGGATGGCTACACCTTC. This codes for CASRISGTGDGYTF. The V gene is TRBV27, the J gene TRBJ1-2; 10 bases are shared with TRBD1. CDR1 is MNHEY, CDR2 SMNVEV, per germline (reference sequence). The CDR3 loop spans 14 amino acids. With 6 bases clipped from V and 6 bases from J, the junction kept 7 bases outside the gene matches.

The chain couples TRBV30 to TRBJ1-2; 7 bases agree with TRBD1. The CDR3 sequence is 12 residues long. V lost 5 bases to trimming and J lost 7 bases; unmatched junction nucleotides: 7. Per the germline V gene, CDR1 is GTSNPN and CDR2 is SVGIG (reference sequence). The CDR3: CAWADRAFGYTF. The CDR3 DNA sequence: TGTGCCTGGGCCGACAGGGCGTTTGGCTACACCTTC. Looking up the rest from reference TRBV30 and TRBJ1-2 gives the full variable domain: SQTIHQWPATLVQPVGSPLSLECTVEGTSNPNLYWYRQAAGRGLQLLFYSVGIGQISSEVPQNLSASRPQDRQFILSSKKLLLSDSGFYLCAWADRAFGYTFGSGTRLTVV.

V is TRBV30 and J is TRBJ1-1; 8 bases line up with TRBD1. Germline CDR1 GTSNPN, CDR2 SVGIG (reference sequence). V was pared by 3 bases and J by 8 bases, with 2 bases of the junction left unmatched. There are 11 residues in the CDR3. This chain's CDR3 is CAWSGDREAFF. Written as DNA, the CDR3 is TGTGCCTGGAGCGGGGACAGGGAAGCTTTCTTT.

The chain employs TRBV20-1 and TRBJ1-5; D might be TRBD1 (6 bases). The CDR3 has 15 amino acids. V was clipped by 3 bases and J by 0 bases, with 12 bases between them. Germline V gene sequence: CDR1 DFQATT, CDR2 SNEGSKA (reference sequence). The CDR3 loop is CSASSRGYSNQPQHF. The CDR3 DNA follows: TGCAGTGCTAGTAGCAGGGGCTATAGCAATCAGCCCCAGCATTTT.

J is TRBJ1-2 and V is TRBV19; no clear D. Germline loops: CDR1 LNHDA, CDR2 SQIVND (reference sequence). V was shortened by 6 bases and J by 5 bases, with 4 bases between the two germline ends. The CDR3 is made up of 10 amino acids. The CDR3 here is CASSGYGYTF. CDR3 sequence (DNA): TGTGCCAGTAGCGGATATGGCTACACCTTC.

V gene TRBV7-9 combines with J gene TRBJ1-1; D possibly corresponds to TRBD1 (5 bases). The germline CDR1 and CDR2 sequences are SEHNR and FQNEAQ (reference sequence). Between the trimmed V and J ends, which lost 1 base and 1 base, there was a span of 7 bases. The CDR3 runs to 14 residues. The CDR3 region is CASSLDTGNTEAFF. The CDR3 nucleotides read TGTGCCAGCAGCTTAGATACAGGGAACACTGAAGCTTTCTTT.

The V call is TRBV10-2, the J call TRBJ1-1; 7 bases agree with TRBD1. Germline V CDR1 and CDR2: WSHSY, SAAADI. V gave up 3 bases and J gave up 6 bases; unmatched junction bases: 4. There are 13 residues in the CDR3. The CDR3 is CASSDPDRAEAFF. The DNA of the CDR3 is TGCGCCAGCAGTGACCCCGACAGGGCTGAAGCTTTCTTT.

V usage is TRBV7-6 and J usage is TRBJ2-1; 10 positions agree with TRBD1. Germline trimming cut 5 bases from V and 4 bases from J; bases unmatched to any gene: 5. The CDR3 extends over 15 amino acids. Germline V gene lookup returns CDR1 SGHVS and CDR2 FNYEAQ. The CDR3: CASSLGQGVYNEQFF. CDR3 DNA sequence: TGTGCCAGCAGCCTTGGACAGGGGGTATACAATGAGCAGTTCTTC. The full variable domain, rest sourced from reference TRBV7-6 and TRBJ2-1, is GAGVSQSPRYKVTKRGQDVALRCDPISGHVSLYWYRQALGQGPEFLTYFNYEAQQDKSGLPNDRFSAERPEGSISTLTIQRTEQRDSAMYRCASSLGQGVYNEQFFGPGTRLTVL.

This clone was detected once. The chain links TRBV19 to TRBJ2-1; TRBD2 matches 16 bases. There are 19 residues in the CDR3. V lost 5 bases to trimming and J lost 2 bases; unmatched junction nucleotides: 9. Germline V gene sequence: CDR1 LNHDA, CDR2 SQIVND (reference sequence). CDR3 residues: CASSPGTSGRAVTYNEQFF. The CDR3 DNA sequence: TGTGCCAGTAGTCCCGGGACTAGCGGGAGGGCGGTCACCTACAATGAGCAGTTCTTC.

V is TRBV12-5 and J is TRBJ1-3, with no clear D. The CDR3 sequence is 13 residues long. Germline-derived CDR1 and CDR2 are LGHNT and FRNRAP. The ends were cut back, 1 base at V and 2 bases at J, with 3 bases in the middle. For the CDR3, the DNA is TGTGCTAGTGGTTTGGGTACTGGAAACACCATATATTTT. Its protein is CASGLGTGNTIYF.

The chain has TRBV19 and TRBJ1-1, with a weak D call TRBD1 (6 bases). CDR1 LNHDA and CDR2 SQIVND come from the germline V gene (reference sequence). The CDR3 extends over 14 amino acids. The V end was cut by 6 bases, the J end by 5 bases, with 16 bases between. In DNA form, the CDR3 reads TGTGCCAGTAGCCCAAAACAGGGTTATACTGAAGCTTTCTTT. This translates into CASSPKQGYTEAFF.

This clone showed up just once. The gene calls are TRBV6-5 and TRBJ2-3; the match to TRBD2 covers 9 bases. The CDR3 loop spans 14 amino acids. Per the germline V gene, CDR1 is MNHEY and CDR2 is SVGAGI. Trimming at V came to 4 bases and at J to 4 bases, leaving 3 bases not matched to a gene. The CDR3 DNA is TGTGCCAGCAGTTTAGCGGGAGTGGCAGATACGCAGTATTTT. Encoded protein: CASSLAGVADTQYF.

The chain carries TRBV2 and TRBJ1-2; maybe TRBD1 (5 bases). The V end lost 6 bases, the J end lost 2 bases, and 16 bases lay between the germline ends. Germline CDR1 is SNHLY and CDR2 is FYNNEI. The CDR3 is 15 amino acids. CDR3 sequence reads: CASRTSGAGNYGYTF. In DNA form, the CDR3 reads TGTGCCAGCAGAACGAGCGGGGCGGGCAACTATGGCTACACCTTC. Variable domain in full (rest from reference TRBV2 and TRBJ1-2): EPEVTQTPSHQVTQMGQEVILRCVPISNHLYFYWYRQILGQKVEFLVSFYNNEISEKSEIFDDQFSVERPDGSNFTLKIRSTKLEDSAMYFCASRTSGAGNYGYTFGSGTRLTVV.

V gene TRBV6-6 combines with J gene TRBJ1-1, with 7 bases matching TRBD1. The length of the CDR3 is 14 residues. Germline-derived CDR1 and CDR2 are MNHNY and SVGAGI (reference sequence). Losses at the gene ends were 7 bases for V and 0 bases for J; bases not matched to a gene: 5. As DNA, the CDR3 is TGTGCCAGCAATCTGGGACAGCTGAACACTGAAGCTTTCTTT. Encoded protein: CASNLGQLNTEAFF.

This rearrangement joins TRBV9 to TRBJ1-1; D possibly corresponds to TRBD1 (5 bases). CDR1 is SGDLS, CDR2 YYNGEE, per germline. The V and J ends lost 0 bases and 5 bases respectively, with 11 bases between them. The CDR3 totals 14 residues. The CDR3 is CASSVGPEGTEAFF. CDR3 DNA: TGTGCCAGCAGCGTAGGTCCGGAGGGGACTGAAGCTTTCTTT.